This entry lists 10 T cell receptor beta chains sequenced from one sample in a study of shared T cell receptors in the human thymus. Repertoires were generated with immunoSEQ multiplex PCR, while TCRdb's copy carries only in-frame clones and drops some. This sample yields roughly 550,000 clones, of which about 80% are seen a single time; more than 0.01% belongs to the top ten. This sample was also put to use in a study of human thymus T cells.

The sample was thymocytes. The receptor set was obtained from a boy less than two years old with a congenital heart defect.

The chain employs TRBV27 and TRBJ1-2, with TRBD1 identical over 9 bases. Germline values: CDR1 MNHEY, CDR2 SMNVEV (reference sequence). The ends lost 5 bases at V and 5 bases at J; junction bases unmatched: 6. The CDR3 sequence is 14 residues long. The CDR3 DNA follows: TGTGCCAGCAGTCCGCTCGGGACAGGGTATGGCTACACCTTC. This gives the protein CASSPLGTGYGYTF.

The sample holds one count of this clone. The chain combines TRBV11-2 with TRBJ2-1, with D maybe TRBD2 (5 bases). Trimming cost V 0 bases and J 6 bases, with 9 bases left between them. The CDR3 totals 14 residues. In germline, CDR1 is SGHAT, CDR2 FQNNGV. CDR3 DNA: TGTGCCAGCAGCTTAGATGGAGGTAGCAATGAGCAGTTCTTC. It translates to CASSLDGGSNEQFF.

This rearrangement joins TRBV4-2 to TRBJ2-1; 13 bases agree with TRBD2. J lost 13 bases, V lost 1 base, and 7 bases had no gene match. The CDR3 covers 15 residues. CDR1 is LGHNA, CDR2 YNFKEQ, per germline. The CDR3 is CASSQVRLAGGLQFF. Written as DNA, the CDR3 is TGTGCCAGCAGCCAAGTAAGACTAGCGGGAGGATTACAGTTCTTC.

This clone was found once. The V call is TRBV29-1, the J call TRBJ2-1; 13 nucleotides align to TRBD2. The length of the CDR3 is 15 residues. The germline CDR1 and CDR2 sequences are SQVTM and ANQGSEA. The V segment lost 1 base and the J segment 9 bases; nucleotides outside the gene matches: 6. The CDR3 reads CSVEGPGLAGSEQFF. In DNA, the CDR3 is TGCAGCGTTGAAGGGCCGGGACTAGCGGGAAGTGAGCAGTTCTTC.

This clone was observed a handful of times. J is TRBJ2-7 and V is TRBV7-2; possible D gene TRBD1, 6 bases. The CDR3 runs 15 residues. V was cut by 4 bases and J by 3 bases, with 16 bases left in between. Per germline, CDR1 SGHTA and CDR2 FQGNSA. CDR3 residues: CASSSQGSRIYEQYF. The CDR3 bases are TGTGCCAGCAGCTCACAGGGCAGTAGGATCTACGAGCAGTACTTC. Full variable domain (missing parts from reference TRBV7-2 and TRBJ2-7): GAGVSQSPSNKVTEKGKDVELRCDPISGHTALYWYRQSLGQGLEFLIYFQGNSAPDKSGLPSDRFSAERTGGSVSTLTIQRTQQEDSAVYLCASSSQGSRIYEQYFGPGTRLTVT.

This clone was seen a handful of times. The chain joins TRBV7-9 to TRBJ1-2, with D maybe TRBD1 (5 bases). The germline CDR1 and CDR2 sequences are SEHNR and FQNEAQ (reference sequence). The CDR3 loop spans 14 amino acids. V lost 4 bases to trimming and J lost 7 bases, with 16 bases between them. Here the CDR3 reads CASSSLGDSAGYTF. CDR3 coding DNA: TGTGCCAGCAGCTCCCTAGGAGACAGTGCTGGCTACACCTTC.

The rearrangement links TRBV28 to TRBJ1-2, with D possibly TRBD1 on 6 matching bases. The CDR3 length is 14 residues. V lost 4 bases and J 4 bases, leaving 13 bases between the germline ends. From germline, CDR1 is MDHEN and CDR2 SYDVKM. CDR3 in amino acids: CASSYDRSLYGYTF. Written as DNA, the CDR3 is TGTGCCAGCAGTTACGACAGGAGCCTCTATGGCTACACCTTC.

This chain joins TRBV27 and TRBJ2-7; possible D gene TRBD2, 6 bases. The germline V gene encodes CDR1 MNHEY and CDR2 SMNVEV (reference sequence). Trimming left V 1 base short and J 0 bases short, with 10 bases between. The CDR3 is made up of 15 amino acids. In nucleotides, the CDR3 is TGTGCCAGCAGTTTATTGGGACTTTCCTCCTACGAGCAGTACTTC. It encodes CASSLLGLSSYEQYF.

The CDR3 loop reads CASSCCTGAQGAYEQYF. In DNA, the CDR3 is TGTGCCAGCAGTTGCTGTACCGGCGCACAGGGGGCCTACGAGCAGTACTTC. The chain combines TRBV6-8 with TRBJ2-7; 8 nucleotides agree with TRBD1. This CDR3 has 17 amino acids. Trimming cost V 4 bases and J 2 bases; bases outside gene matches: 13. Germline V gives CDR1 MNHGY, CDR2 SAAAGT.

V is TRBV11-2 and J is TRBJ2-7; 10 bases align to TRBD2. Germline CDR1 is SGHAT and CDR2 is FQNNGV. The CDR3 has 14 amino acids. The V and J ends lost 5 bases and 11 bases, in that order; junction bases with no gene match: 12. CDR3 amino acids: CASSQGASGSYKYF. The CDR3 coding sequence is TGTGCCAGCAGCCAAGGGGCTAGCGGGAGTTATAAGTACTTC.